The source of this T cell receptor beta chain is a study of T cells after yellow fever vaccination. Across the whole study: Preparation used SMART-Seq v4 Ultra Low Input for the low-cell-number fractions.

Trimming took off 0 bases at V and 5 bases at J, with 12 bases between the two ends. Per germline, CDR1 MRHNA and CDR2 SNTAGT. CDR3 length: 15 amino acids. About this clonotype itself: Its cognate antigen is unknown.

Regarding the study as a whole: Overall, a small share of clonotypes was seen in both CD4 and CD8 compartments.

TCRdb reanalysed the 5' RACE reads using MiXCR and keeps one entry per CDR3 protein. The sample contains about 240,000 distinct CDR3 sequences, 6.9% of which appear only once. The source material was CD4+ T cells sorted from PBMCs, sampled 15 days after the yellow fever booster vaccination. The chain joins TRBV6-4 to TRBJ2-3; TRBD2 is a possible D gene (5 bases). This TCR was sampled from a man in his thirties or forties who received the YFV17D yellow fever vaccine. In DNA, the CDR3 is TGTGCCAGCAGTGACTCGCCACTGGCGGGAGATACGCAGTATTTT. This translates into CASSDSPLAGDTQYF.